This T cell receptor (beta chain) was obtained from a study of T-cell reconstitution after alpha-beta-depleted transplantation in children. General study points: Hyperexpanded clones declined; after one year, newly produced T cells mostly supplied diversity. Several hundred graft clones that had expanded were reportedly the source of alpha-beta T cells about two months after transplant.

Germline V lookup: CDR1 SQVTM, CDR2 ANQGSEA. The CDR3 contains 13 residues. V lost 4 bases to trimming and J lost 4 bases; unmatched junction nucleotides: 4. This clonotype has just a few counts. Its specificity is unknown. Using unique molecular identifiers, the investigators prepared the TCRbeta library. Each CDR3 protein gets one entry after TCRdb re-called the PCR reads with MiXCR. The table includes almost 250,000 distinct CDR3 sequences, roughly a quarter detected once. J is TRBJ2-7 and V is TRBV29-1; 10 positions agree with TRBD1. The source of this sequence is a girl aged 2-10 years with Fanconi anemia, due to receive a stem cell transplant. The specimen comprised PBMCs, sampled before TCRalphabeta/CD19-depleted stem cell transplant. CDR3 nucleotide sequence: TGCAGCGTTGGTAGGACAGGGGGGTACGAGCAGTACTTC. This sequence encodes CSVGRTGGYEQYF.